Many counts were recorded for the clone carrying this T cell receptor (beta chain). These data come from a study of T cells in Graves' hyperthyroidism and ophthalmopathy. The CDR3 has 17 amino acids. CDR1 MDHEN and CDR2 SYDVKM come from the germline V gene. With 1 base removed from V and 6 bases from J, the gap between germline ends came to 22 bases. Amplified TCR beta CDR3 regions derived from RNA transcripts. TCR CDR3 regions were first amplified by RT-PCR with HTBI primers. Via MiXCR, TCRdb re-called the multiplex PCR reads, giving one row per CDR3 protein. The table lists 250,000 to 300,000 distinct CDR3 sequences, 14% to 15% of them singletons, with about an eighth in the top ten.

The origin of this receptor is a woman aged 40 to 50 with Graves' hyperthyroidism that later progressed to Graves' ophthalmopathy. The sequenced material came from blood. The chain couples TRBV28 to TRBJ2-7; D may match TRBD1 or TRBD2 (5 bases each). CDR3 sequence reads: CASSLLGEGSSAGEQYF. The CDR3 DNA follows: TGTGCCAGCAGTTTATTGGGGGAAGGGAGCTCGGCGGGCGAGCAGTACTTC.